The clone carrying this TCR beta chain has a count of ten or more. Its antigen is unidentified. The entry originates in a study of neurological immune-mediated disorders. The authors produced cDNA by 5'RACE using 10-nucleotide random UMIs. TCRdb independently ran MiXCR on the 5' RACE reads; one entry per CDR3 protein. The sample lists 90,000 to 100,000 distinct CDR3 sequences; around 3.4% were seen once. Study conclusions and caveats: A possible signature appeared as one related-CDR3 cluster, in which phylogenetic grouping placed the repertoires of 18 of 34 multiple sclerosis patients. The absence of shared CDR3 amino acid sequences among expanded clones across subjects suggests private repertoires in all groups.

The CDR3 sequence is 15 residues long. The germline V and J ends were trimmed by 5 bases and 7 bases, with 18 bases remaining between them. This chain links TRBV12-3 or TRBV12-4 with TRBJ2-1; D gene unclear. Sequencing was done on a sample of PBMCs. The TCR sequence derives from a woman between 18 and 30 years old with multiple sclerosis. The CDR3 loop reads CASSPLSPRTNEQFF. CDR3 nucleotides: TGTGCCAGCAGTCCCTTAAGCCCCCGAACAAATGAGCAGTTCTTC.